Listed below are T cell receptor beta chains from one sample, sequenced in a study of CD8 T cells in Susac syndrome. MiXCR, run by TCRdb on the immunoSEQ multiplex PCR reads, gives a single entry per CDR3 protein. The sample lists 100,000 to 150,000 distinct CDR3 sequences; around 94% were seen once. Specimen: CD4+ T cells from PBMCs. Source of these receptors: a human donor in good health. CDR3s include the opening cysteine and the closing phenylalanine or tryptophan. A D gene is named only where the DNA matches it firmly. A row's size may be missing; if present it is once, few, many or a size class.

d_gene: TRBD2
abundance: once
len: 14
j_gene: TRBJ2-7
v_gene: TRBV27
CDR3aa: CASSLGREFYEQYF
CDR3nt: TGTGCCAGCAGCCTGGGGCGGGAGTTCTACGAGCAGTACTTC

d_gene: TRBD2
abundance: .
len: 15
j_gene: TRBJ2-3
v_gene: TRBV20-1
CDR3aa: CSASPLAGVTDTQYF
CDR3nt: TGCAGTGCTAGTCCCCTGGCGGGAGTGACAGATACGCAGTATTTT

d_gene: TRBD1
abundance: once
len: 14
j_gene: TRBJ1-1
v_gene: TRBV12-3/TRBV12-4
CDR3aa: CASSFQGEVTEAFF
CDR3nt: TGTGCCAGCAGTTTTCAGGGGGAAGTCACTGAAGCTTTCTTT

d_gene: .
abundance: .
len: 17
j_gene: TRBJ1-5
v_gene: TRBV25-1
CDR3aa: CASSEHNRHLSNQPQHF
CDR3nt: TGTGCCAGCAGTGAACATAATCGACACCTAAGCAATCAGCCCCAGCATTTT

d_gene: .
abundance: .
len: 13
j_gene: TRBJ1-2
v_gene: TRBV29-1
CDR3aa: CSYTKGLVYGYTF
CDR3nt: TGCAGCTATACGAAGGGTTTGGTATATGGCTACACCTTC

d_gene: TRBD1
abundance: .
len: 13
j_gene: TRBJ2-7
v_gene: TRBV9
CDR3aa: CASGTGTSYEQYF
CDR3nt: TGTGCCAGCGGGACAGGGACTTCCTACGAGCAGTACTTC

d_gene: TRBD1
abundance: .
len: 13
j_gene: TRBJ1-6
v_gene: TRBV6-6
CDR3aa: CASRGQANSPLHF
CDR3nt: TGTGCCAGCAGGGGACAGGCTAATTCACCCCTCCACTTT

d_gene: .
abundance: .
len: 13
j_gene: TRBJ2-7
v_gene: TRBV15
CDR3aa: CATSKAASYEQYF
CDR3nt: TGTGCCACCAGCAAAGCCGCCTCCTACGAGCAGTACTTC

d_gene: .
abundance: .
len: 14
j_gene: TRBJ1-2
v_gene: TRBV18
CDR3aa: CASSPLVQDYGYTF
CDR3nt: TGTGCCAGCTCACCGCTCGTCCAGGATTATGGCTACACCTTC

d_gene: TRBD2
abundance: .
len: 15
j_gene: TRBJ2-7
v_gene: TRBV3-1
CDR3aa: CASSQGLAGRGEQYF
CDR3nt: TGTGCCAGCAGCCAAGGACTAGCGGGACGGGGCGAGCAGTACTTC

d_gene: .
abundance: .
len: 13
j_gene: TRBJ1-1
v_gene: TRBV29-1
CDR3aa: CSVVTGFGTEAFF
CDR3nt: TGCAGCGTCGTGACAGGTTTCGGTACTGAAGCTTTCTTT

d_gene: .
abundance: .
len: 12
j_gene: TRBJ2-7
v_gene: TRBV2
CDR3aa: CASSDAANEQYF
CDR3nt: TGTGCCAGCAGTGACGCGGCTAACGAGCAGTACTTC

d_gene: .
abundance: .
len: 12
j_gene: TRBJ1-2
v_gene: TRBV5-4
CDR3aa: CASSLRDYGYTF
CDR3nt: TGTGCCAGCAGCTTGAGGGACTATGGCTACACCTTC

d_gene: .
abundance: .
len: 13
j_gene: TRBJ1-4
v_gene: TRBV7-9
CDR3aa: CASSLLMGEKLFF
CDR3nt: TGTGCCAGCAGCTTGCTGATGGGTGAAAAACTGTTTTTT

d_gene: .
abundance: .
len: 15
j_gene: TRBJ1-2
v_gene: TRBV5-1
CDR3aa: CASSLDINSPYGYTF
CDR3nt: TGCGCCAGCAGCTTGGATATCAATTCTCCCTATGGCTACACCTTC

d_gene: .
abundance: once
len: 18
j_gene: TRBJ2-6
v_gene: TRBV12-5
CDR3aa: CASGLGGRSSPGANVLTF
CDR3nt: TGTGCTAGTGGTTTAGGTGGACGATCGTCCCCTGGGGCCAACGTCCTGACTTTC

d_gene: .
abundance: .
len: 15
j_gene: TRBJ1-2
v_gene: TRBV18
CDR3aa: CASSPPSGTPYGYTF
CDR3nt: TGTGCCAGCTCACCACCAAGCGGGACACCCTATGGCTACACCTTC

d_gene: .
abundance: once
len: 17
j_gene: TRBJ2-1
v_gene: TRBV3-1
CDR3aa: CASSRTPGTLTYNEQFF
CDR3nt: TGTGCCAGCAGCCGAACCCCCGGGACGTTAACCTACAATGAGCAGTTCTTC

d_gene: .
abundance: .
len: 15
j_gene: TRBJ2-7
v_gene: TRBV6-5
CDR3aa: CASSRRTDFSSEQYF
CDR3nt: TGTGCCAGCAGCCGCCGGACAGATTTTTCTTCCGAGCAGTACTTC

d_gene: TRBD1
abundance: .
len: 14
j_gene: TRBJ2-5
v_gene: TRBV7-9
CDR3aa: CASSRGQGAETQYF
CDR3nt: TGTGCCAGCAGCCGGGGACAGGGGGCGGAGACCCAGTACTTC

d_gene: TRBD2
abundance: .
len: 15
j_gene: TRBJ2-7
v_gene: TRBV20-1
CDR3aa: CSARDRGRAAKEQYF
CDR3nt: TGCAGTGCTAGAGATCGCGGGAGGGCCGCTAAGGAGCAGTACTTC

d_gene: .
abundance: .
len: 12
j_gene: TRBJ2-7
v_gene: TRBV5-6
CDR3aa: CASSRQDYEQYF
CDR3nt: TGTGCCAGCAGCAGACAGGACTACGAGCAGTACTTC

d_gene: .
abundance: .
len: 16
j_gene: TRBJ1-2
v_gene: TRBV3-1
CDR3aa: CASSQVTSGGGGGYTF
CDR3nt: TGTGCCAGCAGCCAGGTCACCTCGGGAGGGGGTGGCGGCTACACCTTC

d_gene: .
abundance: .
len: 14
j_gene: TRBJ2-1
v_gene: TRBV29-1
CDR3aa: CSSFVLRPYNEQFF
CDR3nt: TGCAGCTCCTTCGTTCTCCGCCCCTACAATGAGCAGTTCTTC

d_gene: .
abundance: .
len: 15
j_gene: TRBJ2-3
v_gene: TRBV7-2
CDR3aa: CASSFRGRGTDTQYF
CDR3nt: TGTGCCAGCAGCTTCAGGGGACGCGGCACAGATACGCAGTATTTT

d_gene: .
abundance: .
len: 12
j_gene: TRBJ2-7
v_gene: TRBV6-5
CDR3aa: CASSQIRSEQYF
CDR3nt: TGTGCCAGCAGTCAAATACGGAGTGAGCAGTACTTC

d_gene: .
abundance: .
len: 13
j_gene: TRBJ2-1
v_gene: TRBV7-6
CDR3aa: CASSLMWVNEQFF
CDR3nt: TGTGCCAGCAGCTTAATGTGGGTGAATGAGCAGTTCTTC

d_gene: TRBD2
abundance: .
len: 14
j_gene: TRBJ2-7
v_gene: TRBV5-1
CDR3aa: CASSLEAGTYEQYF
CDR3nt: TGCGCCAGCAGCTTGGAAGCGGGAACCTACGAGCAGTACTTC

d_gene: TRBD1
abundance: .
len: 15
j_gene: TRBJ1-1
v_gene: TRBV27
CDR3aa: CASRKLGQGDTEAFF
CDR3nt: TGTGCCAGCAGAAAACTGGGACAGGGGGATACTGAAGCTTTCTTT

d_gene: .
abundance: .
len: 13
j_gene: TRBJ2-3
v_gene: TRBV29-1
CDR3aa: CSVDDSRTDTQYF
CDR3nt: TGCAGCGTTGATGACAGTCGCACAGATACGCAGTATTTT

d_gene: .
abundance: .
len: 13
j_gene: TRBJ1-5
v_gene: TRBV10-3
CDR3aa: CAISGQPNQPQHF
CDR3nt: TGTGCCATCAGTGGACAACCAAATCAGCCCCAGCATTTT

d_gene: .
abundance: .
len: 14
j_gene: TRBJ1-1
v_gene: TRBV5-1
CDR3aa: CASSLLSTGTEAFF
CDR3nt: TGCGCCAGCAGCTTGCTTTCGACGGGCACTGAAGCTTTCTTT

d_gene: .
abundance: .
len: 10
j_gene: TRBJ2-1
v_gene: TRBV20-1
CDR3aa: CSAIKSEQFF
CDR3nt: TGCAGTGCTATTAAGAGTGAGCAGTTCTTC

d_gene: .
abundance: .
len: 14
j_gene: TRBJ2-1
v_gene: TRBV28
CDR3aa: CASSLQTGVNEQFF
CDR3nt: TGTGCCAGCAGTTTACAAACGGGGGTCAATGAGCAGTTCTTC